A single TCR beta chain is shown here with its context. What it binds is unknown. The sequenced fragment ends 3 residues before the CDR3 boundary, so the rest is inferred from the germline J gene. Genomic DNA, averaging about 1,200 ng per sample, yielded TCR beta CDR3 via immunoSEQ. The table came from immunoSEQ multiplex PCR; TCRdb's copy has only in-frame clones and leaves some out. Its clone listing holds 40,000 to 60,000 clones. The record originates from a study of T cells in women clearing cervical HPV infection. Study background: Controls' single incident HPV16 infection cleared within 12 months without precancer. HLA type could not be excluded as a confounder. Study findings and constraints: Unknown T-cell numbers per sample may underlie the richness differences.

V was clipped by 5 bases and J by 5 bases; unmatched bases: 7. The CDR3 covers 15 residues. The V gene's germline CDR1 is MNHEY and CDR2 SVGEGT. The TCR originated in a woman between 18 and 75 years old with a cervical HPV16 infection that either progressed to CIN3+ or cleared (not recorded which). Sequencing used blood buffy coat. The chain combines TRBV6-2 or TRBV6-3 with TRBJ2-5; the match to TRBD2 covers 11 bases. CDR3 region: CASSLAGGRTETQYF. Partial CDR3 DNA: TGTGCCAGCAGTCTAGCGGGGGGAAGGACGGAGACC.